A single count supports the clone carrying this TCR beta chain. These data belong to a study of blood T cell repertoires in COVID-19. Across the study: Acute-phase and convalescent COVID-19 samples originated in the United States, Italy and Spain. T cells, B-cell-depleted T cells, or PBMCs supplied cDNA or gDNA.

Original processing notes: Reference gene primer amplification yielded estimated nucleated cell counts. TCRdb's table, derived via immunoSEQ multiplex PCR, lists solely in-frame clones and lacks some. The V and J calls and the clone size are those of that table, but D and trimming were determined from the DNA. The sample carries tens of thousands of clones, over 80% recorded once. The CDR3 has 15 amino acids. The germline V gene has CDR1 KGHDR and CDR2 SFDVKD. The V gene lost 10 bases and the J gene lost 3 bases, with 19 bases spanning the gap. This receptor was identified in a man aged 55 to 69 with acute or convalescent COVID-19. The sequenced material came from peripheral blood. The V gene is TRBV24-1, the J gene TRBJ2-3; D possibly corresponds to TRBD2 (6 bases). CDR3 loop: CATGGRERATDTQYF. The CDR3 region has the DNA TGTGCCACGGGAGGAAGAGAGCGGGCAACAGATACGCAGTATTTT.